The entry below describes one T cell receptor (beta chain). What it binds is not known. The method was immunoSEQ multiplex PCR; TCRdb's version includes in-frame clones alone and lacks a portion of them. The sample contains about 22,000 clones, roughly four fifths of which appear only once. Trimming cost V 3 bases and J 1 base; bases outside gene matches: 6. CDR1 and CDR2 (germline): MDHEN, SYDVKM. CDR3 length equals 17 residues. This specimen comes from a study of graft-versus-host responses after intestinal transplantation. Grafts had their tissue processed, releasing intraepithelial and lamina propria lymphocytes. Whole-study findings and limits: Some patients had graft-donor T cell macrochimerism. In their allografts, the ratios of graft-versus-host to host-versus-graft T cell clones were high. Some GvH clones appeared in ileal mucosa or blood before recipient bone marrow.

Source: ileum tissue, taken 12 days after intestinal transplant. The TCR was taken from a human patient who received an intestinal transplant, so some T cells may come from the graft donor. The chain links TRBV28 to TRBJ2-5, with 12 bases fitting TRBD2. The CDR3 nucleotides are TGTGCCAGCAGTTTCTTACTAGCGGGAGGACCCCAAGAGACCCAGTACTTC. This encodes CASSFLLAGGPQETQYF.